There are a few counts of the clone carrying this T cell receptor (beta chain). This sample is drawn from a study of blood T cell repertoires in COVID-19. This CDR3 contains 14 residues. V was shortened by 5 bases and J by 3 bases, with 14 bases between the two germline ends. Germline V lookup: CDR1 LNHDA, CDR2 SQIVND (reference sequence). TCRdb keeps only in-frame clones here, not all; method: immunoSEQ multiplex PCR. There are 40,000 to 55,000 clones in the sample; about four fifths occur only once, and about 4.2% lies in the top ten. This chain links TRBV19 with TRBJ2-7; D is perhaps TRBD1 (7 bases). The sample taken for sequencing was peripheral blood. The receptor comes from a man between 45 and 60 years old with active COVID-19. The CDR3 loop reads CASSPTQGGYEQYF. In nucleotides, the CDR3 is TGTGCCAGTAGTCCAACTCAGGGGGGCTACGAGCAGTACTTC.